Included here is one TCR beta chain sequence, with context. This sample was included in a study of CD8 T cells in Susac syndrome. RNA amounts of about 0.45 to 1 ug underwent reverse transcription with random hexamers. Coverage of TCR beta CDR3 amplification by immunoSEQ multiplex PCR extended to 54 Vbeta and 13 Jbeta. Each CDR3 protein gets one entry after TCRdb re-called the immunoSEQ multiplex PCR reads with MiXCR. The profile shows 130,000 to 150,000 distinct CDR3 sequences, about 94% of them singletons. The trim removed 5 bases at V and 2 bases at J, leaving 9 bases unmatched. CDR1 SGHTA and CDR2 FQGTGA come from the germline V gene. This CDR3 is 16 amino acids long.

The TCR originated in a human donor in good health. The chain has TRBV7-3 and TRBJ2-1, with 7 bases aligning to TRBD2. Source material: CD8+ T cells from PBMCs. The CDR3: CASSHTTSEPYNEQFF. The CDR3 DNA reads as TGTGCCAGCAGCCACACAACTAGCGAACCCTACAATGAGCAGTTCTTC.